The following is a TCR beta chain sequence with its context. Other DNA variants within this sample encode the same CDR3. This specimen comes from a study of technical replicates of blood from several donors. Clones were sequenced by immunoSEQ multiplex PCR, and TCRdb holds only the in-frame ones, with some missing. The profile shows under 95,000 clones, approximately 95% of them singletons. The sequencing input was T cells isolated from PBMCs. This receptor was taken from a human donor in good health.

The CDR3 reads CASSQGQSNQPQHF. The CDR3 bases are TGCGCCAGCAGCCAGGGACAGAGTAATCAGCCCCAGCATTTT. The rearrangement uses TRBV4-1 and TRBJ1-5; 7 bases are a match to TRBD1. Germline CDR1 MGHRA, CDR2 YSYEKL. The CDR3 runs to 14 residues. The V and J ends lost 3 bases and 4 bases, in that order; junction bases with no gene match: 3.